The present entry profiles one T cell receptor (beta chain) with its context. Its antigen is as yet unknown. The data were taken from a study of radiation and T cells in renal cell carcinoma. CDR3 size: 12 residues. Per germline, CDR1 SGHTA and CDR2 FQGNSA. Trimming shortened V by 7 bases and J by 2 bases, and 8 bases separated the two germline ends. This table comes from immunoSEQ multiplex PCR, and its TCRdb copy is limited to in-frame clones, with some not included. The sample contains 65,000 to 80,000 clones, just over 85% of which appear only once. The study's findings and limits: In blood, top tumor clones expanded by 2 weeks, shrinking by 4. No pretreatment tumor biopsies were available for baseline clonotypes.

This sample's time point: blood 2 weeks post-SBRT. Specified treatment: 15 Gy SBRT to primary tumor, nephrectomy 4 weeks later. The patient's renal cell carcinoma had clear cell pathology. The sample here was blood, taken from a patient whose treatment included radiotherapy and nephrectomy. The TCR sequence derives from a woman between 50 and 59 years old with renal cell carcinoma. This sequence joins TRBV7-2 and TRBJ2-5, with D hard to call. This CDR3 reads CASNKQQETQYF. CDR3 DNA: TGTGCCAGCAACAAGCAACAAGAGACCCAGTACTTC.